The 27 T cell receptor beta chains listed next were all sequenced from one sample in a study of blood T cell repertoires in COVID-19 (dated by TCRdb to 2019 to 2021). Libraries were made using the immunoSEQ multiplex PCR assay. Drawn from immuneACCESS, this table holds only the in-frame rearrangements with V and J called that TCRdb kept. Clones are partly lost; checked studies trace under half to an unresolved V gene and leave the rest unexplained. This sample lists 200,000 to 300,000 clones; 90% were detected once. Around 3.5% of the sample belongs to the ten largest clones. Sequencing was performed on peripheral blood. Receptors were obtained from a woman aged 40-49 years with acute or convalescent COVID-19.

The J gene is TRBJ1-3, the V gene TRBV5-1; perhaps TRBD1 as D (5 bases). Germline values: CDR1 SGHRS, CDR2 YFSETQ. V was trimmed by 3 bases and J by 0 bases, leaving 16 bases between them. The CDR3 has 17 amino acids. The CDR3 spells CASSSGGGGSSGNTIYF. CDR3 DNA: TGCGCCAGCAGCTCTGGGGGAGGCGGGAGCTCTGGAAACACCATATATTTT.

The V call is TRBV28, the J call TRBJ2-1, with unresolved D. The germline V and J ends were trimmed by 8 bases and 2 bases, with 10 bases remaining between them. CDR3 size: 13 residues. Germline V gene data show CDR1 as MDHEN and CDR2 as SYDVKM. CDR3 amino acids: CASVAITYNEQFF. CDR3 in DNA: TGTGCCAGCGTTGCGATAACCTACAATGAGCAGTTCTTC.

CDR3 residues: CASSTRGLGRHF. The DNA for the CDR3 is TGTGCCAGCAGTACCCGGGGACTCGGGAGGCATTTT. The chain recombines TRBV12-3 or TRBV12-4 with TRBJ1-5; the D gene is possibly TRBD1 (5 bases). The CDR3 spans 12 residues. V lost 5 bases and J lost 15, with 17 bases in between.

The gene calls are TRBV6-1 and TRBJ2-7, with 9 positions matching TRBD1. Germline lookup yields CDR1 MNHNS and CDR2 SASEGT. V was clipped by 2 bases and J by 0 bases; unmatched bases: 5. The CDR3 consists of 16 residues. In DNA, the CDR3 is TGTGCCAGCAGTGAAATGGGGACAGGGATCTCCTACGAGCAGTACGTC. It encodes CASSEMGTGISYEQYV.

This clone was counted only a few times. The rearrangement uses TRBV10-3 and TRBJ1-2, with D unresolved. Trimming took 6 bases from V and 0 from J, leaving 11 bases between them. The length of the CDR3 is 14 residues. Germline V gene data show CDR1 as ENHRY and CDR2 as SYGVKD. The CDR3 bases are TGTGCCATCAGGGGGTGGGGAGCTAACTATGGCTACACCTTC. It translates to CAIRGWGANYGYTF.

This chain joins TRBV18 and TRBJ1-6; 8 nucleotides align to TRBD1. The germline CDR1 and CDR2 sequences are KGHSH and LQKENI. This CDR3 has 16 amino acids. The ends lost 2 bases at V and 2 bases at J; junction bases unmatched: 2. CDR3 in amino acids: CASSPGTGPYNSPLHF. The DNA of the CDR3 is TGTGCCAGCTCACCAGGGACAGGCCCCTATAATTCACCCCTCCACTTT.

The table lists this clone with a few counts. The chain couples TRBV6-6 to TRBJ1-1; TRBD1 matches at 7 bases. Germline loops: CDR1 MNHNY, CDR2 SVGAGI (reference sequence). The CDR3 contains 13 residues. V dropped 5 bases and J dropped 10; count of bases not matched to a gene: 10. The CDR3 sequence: CASSIRDSLTAFF. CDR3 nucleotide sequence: TGTGCCAGCAGTATACGGGACAGCTTAACAGCTTTCTTT.

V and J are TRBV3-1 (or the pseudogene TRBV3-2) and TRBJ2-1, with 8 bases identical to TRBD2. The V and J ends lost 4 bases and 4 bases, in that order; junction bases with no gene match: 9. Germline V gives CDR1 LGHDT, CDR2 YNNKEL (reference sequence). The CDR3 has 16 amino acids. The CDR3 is CASSRSPGGPYNEQFF. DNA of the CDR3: TGTGCCAGCAGCCGCTCTCCGGGGGGGCCTTACAATGAGCAGTTCTTC.

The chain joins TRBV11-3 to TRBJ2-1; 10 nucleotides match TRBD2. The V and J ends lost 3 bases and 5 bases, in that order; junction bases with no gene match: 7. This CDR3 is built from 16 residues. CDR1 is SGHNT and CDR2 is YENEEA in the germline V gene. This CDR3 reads CASSLRTSGPNNEQFF. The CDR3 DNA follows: TGTGCCAGCAGCTTGCGGACTAGCGGCCCAAACAATGAGCAGTTCTTC.

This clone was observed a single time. CDR3 in amino acids: CAKKSGGGDNQPQHF. The CDR3 DNA is TGTGCCAAAAAATCGGGGGGAGGGGATAATCAGCCCCAGCATTTT. The J gene is TRBJ1-5, the V gene TRBV27; tentatively, D is TRBD1 (5 bases). CDR3 length equals 15 residues. V was clipped by 10 bases and J by 4 bases, with 20 bases between them. CDR1 is MNHEY, CDR2 SMNVEV, per germline (reference sequence).

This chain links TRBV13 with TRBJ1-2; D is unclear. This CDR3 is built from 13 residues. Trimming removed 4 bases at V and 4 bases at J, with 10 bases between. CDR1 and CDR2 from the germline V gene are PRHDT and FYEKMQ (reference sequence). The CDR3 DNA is TGTGCCAGCAGCTCGGGTATAAGCTATGGCTACACCTTC. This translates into CASSSGISYGYTF.

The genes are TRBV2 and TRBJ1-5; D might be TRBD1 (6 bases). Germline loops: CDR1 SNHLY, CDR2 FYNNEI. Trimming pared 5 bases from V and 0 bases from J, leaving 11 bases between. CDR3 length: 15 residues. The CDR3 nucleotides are TGTGCCAGCAGTCCACAGGGTGTTAGCAATCAGCCCCAGCATTTT. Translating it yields CASSPQGVSNQPQHF.

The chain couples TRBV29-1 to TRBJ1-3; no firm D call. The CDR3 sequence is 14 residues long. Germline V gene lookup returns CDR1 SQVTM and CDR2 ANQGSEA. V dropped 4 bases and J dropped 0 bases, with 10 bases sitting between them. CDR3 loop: CSVVKDSSGNTIYF. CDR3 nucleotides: TGCAGCGTTGTTAAAGACTCCTCTGGAAACACCATATATTTT.

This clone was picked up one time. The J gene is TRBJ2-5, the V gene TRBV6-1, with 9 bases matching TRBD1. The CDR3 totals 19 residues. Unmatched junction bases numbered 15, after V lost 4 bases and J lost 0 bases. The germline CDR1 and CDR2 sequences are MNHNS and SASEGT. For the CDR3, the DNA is TGTGCCAGCAGTGTGGTGGGGTTAGGGACAGGGCTGTACCAAGAGACCCAGTACTTC. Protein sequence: CASSVVGLGTGLYQETQYF.

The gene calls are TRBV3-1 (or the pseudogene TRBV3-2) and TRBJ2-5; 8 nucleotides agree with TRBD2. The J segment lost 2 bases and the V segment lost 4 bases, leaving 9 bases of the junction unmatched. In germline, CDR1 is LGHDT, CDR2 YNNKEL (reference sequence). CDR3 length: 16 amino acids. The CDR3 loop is CASSLRVQRGQETQYF. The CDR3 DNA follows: TGTGCCAGCAGCCTAAGGGTCCAGCGGGGGCAAGAGACCCAGTACTTC.

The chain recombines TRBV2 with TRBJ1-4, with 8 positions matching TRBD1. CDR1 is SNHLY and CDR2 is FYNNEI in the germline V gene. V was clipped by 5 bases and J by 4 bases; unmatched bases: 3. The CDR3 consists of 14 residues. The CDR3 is CASSRQGSNEKLFF. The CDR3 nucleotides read TGTGCCAGCAGTCGACAGGGGAGTAATGAAAAACTGTTTTTT.

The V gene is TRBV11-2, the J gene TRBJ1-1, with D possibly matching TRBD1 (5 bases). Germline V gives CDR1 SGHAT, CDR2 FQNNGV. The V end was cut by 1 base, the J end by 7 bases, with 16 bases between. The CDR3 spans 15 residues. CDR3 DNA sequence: TGTGCCAGCAGCTTAGTGGAGGGCCCGAGGGGTGAAGCTTTCTTT. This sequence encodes CASSLVEGPRGEAFF. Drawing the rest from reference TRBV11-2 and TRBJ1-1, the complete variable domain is EAGVAQSPRYKIIEKRQSVAFWCNPISGHATLYWYQQILGQGPKLLIQFQNNGVVDDSQLPKDRFSAERLKGVDSTLKIQPAKLEDSAVYLCASSLVEGPRGEAFFGQGTRLTVV.

CDR3 DNA: TGTGCCAGCAGCCAAGCAGGGAACACTGAAGCTTTCTTT. Translating it yields CASSQAGNTEAFF. V gene TRBV4-2 combines with J gene TRBJ1-1; D uncertain. Trimming stripped 1 base from V and 1 base from J, with 4 bases between. Germline V gene data show CDR1 as LGHNA and CDR2 as YNFKEQ. The CDR3 totals 13 residues.

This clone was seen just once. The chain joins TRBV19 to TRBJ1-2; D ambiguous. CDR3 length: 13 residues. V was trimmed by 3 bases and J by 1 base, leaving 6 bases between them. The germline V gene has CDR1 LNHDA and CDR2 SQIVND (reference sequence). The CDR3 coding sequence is TGTGCCAGTAGTATTCTGAGTAACTATGGCTACACCTTC. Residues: CASSILSNYGYTF.

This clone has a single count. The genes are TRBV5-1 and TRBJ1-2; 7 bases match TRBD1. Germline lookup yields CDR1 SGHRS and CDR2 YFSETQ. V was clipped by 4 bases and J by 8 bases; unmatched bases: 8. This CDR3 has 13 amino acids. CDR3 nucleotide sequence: TGCGCCAGCAGCACCACAGGGGATCGAGGCTACACCTTC. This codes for CASSTTGDRGYTF.

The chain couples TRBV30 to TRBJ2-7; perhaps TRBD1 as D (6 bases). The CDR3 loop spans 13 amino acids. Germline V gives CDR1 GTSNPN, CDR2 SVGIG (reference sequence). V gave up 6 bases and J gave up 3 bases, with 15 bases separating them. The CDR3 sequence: CACKTQDSYEQYV. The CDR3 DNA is TGTGCCTGCAAAACCCAGGACAGCTACGAGCAGTACGTC.

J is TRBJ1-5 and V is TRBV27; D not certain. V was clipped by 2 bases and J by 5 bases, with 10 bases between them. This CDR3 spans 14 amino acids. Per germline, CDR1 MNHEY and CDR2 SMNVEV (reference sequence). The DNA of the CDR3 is TGTGCCAGCAGTTTAGGTCGCGGGGATCAGCCCCAGCATTTT. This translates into CASSLGRGDQPQHF.

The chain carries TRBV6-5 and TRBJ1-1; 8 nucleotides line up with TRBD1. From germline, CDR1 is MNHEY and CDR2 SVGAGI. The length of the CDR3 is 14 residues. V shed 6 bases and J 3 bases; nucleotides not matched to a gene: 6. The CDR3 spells CASRSQTGDTEAFF. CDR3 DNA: TGTGCCAGCAGGTCACAGACAGGGGACACTGAAGCTTTCTTT.

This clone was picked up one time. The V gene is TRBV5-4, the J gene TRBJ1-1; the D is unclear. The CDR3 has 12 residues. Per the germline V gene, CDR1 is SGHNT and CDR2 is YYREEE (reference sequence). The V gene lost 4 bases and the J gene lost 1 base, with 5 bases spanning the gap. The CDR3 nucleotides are TGTGCCAGCAGCATCCAGAACACTGAAGCTTTCTTT. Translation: CASSIQNTEAFF.

The CDR3 spells CASSSPRQGSEQYV. CDR3 DNA sequence: TGTGCCAGCAGCTCCCCGAGGCAGGGGTCCGAGCAGTACGTC. The chain combines TRBV21-1 with TRBJ2-7; TRBD1 is the table's D call, not checked against the DNA. TRBV21-1 is an annotated pseudogene. The CDR3 is 14 amino acids.

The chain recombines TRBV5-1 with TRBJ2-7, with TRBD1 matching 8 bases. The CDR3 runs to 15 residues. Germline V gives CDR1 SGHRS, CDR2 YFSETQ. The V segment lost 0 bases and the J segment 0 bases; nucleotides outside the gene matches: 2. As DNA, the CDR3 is TGCGCCAGCAGCTTGGGGACAGGGACCTCCTACGAGCAGTACGTC. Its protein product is CASSLGTGTSYEQYV.

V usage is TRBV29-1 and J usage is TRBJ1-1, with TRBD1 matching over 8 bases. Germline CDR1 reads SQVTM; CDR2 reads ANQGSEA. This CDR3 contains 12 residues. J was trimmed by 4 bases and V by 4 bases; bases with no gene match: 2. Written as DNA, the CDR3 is TGCAGCGTTGGTGGACAGGGCACTGAAGCTTTCTTT. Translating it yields CSVGGQGTEAFF.